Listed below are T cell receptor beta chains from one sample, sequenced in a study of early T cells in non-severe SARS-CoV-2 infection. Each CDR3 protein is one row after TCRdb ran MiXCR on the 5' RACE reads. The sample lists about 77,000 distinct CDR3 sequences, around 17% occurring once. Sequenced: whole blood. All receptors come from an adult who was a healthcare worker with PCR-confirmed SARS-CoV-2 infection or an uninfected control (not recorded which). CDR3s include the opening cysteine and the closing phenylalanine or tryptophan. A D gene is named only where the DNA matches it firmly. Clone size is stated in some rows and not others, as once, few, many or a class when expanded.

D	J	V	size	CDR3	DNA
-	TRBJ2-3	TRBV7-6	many	CASSLMGVGTTDTQYF	TGTGCCAGCAGCTTAATGGGGGTTGGAACCACAGATACGCAGTATTTT
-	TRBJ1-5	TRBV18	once	CASSRVGGSRQPQHF	TGTGCCAGCTCACGCGTAGGGGGGAGTCGACAGCCCCAGCATTTT
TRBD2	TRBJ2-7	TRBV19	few	CASKGRREGRDEQYF	TGTGCCAGTAAAGGACGCCGGGAGGGCCGCGACGAGCAGTACTTC
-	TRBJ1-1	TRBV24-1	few	CATSDARVGTEAFF	TGTGCCACCAGTGACGCAAGAGTGGGCACTGAAGCTTTCTTT
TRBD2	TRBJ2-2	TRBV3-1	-	CASSPGLASGGHTGELLF	TGTGCCAGCAGCCCCGGACTAGCCTCTGGAGGTCACACCGGGGAGCTGCTTTTT
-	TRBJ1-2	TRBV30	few	CAWTQDRANYGYTF	TGTGCCTGGACCCAGGACAGAGCTAACTATGGCTACACCTTC
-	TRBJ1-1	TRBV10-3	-	CAVRTVNTEAFF	TGTGCCGTCAGGACAGTGAACACTGAAGCTTTCTTT
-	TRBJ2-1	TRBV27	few	CASSPNSFPTYNEQFF	TGTGCCAGCAGTCCCAACAGTTTTCCCACCTACAATGAGCAGTTCTTC
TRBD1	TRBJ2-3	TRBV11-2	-	CASSLAPPGQVATDTQYF	TGTGCCAGCAGCTTAGCCCCCCCGGGACAGGTTGCCACAGATACGCAGTATTTT
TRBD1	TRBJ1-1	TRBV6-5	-	CASRDTGGAGTEAFF	TGTGCCAGCAGGGATACAGGGGGCGCCGGCACTGAAGCTTTCTTT
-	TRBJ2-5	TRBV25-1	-	CASSEFGGPTETQYF	TGTGCCAGCAGTGAATTTGGGGGGCCTACGGAGACCCAGTACTTC
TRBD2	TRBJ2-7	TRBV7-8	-	CASSQGTSGTYEQYF	TGTGCCAGCAGCCAAGGGACTAGCGGAACCTACGAGCAGTACTTC
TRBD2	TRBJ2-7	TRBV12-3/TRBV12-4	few	CASSTTSGFSYEQYF	TGTGCCAGCAGCACGACTAGCGGGTTCTCCTACGAGCAGTACTTC
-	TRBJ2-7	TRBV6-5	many	CASSYGTGHRSYEQYF	TGTGCCAGCAGTTACGGGACGGGACATCGTTCCTACGAGCAGTACTTC
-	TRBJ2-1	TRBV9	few	CASSVRAENNEQFF	TGTGCCAGCAGCGTACGGGCAGAAAACAATGAGCAGTTCTTC
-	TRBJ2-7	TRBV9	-	CASSVSSPVNYEQYF	TGTGCCAGCAGCGTAAGTTCGCCGGTTAACTACGAGCAGTACTTC
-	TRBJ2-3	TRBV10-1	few	CASSESRADTQYF	TGCGCCAGCAGTGAGTCCAGGGCAGATACGCAGTATTTT
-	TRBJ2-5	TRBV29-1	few	CSVGEQETQYF	TGCAGCGTTGGGGAGCAAGAGACCCAGTACTTC
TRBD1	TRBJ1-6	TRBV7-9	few	CASSLSGTGVRSPLHF	TGTGCCAGCAGCTTATCCGGGACAGGGGTAAGATCACCCCTCCACTTT
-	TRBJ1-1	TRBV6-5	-	CASSSTRRGTEAFF	TGTGCCAGCAGTTCGACCCGGCGAGGAACTGAAGCTTTCTTT
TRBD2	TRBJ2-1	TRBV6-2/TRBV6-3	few	CASARLAGDEQFF	TGTGCCAGCGCCCGACTAGCGGGAGATGAGCAGTTCTTC
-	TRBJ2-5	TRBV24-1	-	CATSAGDGGEETQYF	TGTGCCACCAGTGCAGGGGACGGAGGGGAAGAGACCCAGTACTTC
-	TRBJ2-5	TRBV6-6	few	CASSYPLTQETQYF	TGTGCCAGCAGTTACCCTCTTACCCAAGAGACCCAGTACTTC
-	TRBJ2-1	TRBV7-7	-	CASSPPGPSPAQFF	TGTGCTAGCAGCCCCCCCGGGCCGTCTCCGGCCCAGTTCTTC
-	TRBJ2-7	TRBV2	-	CASSLGPGGAYEQYF	TGTGCCAGCAGTCTCGGACCCGGTGGGGCCTACGAGCAGTACTTC
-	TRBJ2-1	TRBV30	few	CAWMQDNEQFF	TGTGCCTGGATGCAGGACAATGAGCAGTTCTTC
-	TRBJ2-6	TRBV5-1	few	CASNLLWGTGTGANVLTF	TGCGCCAGTAATTTACTATGGGGTACGGGGACCGGGGCCAACGTCCTGACTTTC
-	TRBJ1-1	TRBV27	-	CASSLSRALGGAFF	TGTGCCAGCAGTTTATCGAGAGCCCTGGGTGGAGCTTTCTTT
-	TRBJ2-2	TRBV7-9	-	CASSLSPTGELFF	TGTGCCAGCAGCCTTAGCCCGACCGGGGAGCTGTTTTTT
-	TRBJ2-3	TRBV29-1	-	CSVERLTDTQYF	TGCAGCGTTGAACGTCTCACAGATACGCAGTATTTT
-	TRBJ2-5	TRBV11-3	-	CASSLESQETQYF	TGTGCCAGCAGCTTGGAGTCGCAAGAGACCCAGTACTTC
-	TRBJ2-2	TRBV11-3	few	CASSPGLYTGELFF	TGTGCCAGCAGCCCCGGGCTCTACACCGGGGAGCTGTTTTTT
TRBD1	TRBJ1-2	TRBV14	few	CASSLGQDRDYGYTF	TGTGCCAGCAGCCTCGGACAGGACCGGGACTATGGCTACACCTTC
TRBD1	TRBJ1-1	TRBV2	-	CASSGGGGVGTEAFF	TGTGCCAGCAGTGGAGGAGGGGGCGTCGGCACTGAAGCTTTCTTT
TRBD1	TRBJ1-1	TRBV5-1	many	CASSRLGQGSTEAFF	TGCGCCAGCAGCCGGCTGGGACAGGGATCCACTGAAGCTTTCTTT
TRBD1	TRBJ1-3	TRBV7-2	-	CASSLGQGGNTIYF	TGTGCCAGCAGCTTGGGACAGGGTGGAAACACCATATATTTT
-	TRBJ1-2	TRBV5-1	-	CASSLAGGGNYGYTF	TGCGCCAGCAGCTTGGCCGGAGGGGGAAACTATGGCTACACCTTC
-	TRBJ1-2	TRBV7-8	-	CASSLEIGGGYGYTF	TGTGCCAGCAGCTTAGAGATTGGTGGAGGCTATGGCTACACCTTC
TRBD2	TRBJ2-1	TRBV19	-	CASSIVTSGQEQFF	TGTGCCAGTAGTATAGTGACTAGCGGGCAAGAGCAGTTCTTC
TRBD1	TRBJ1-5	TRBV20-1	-	CSASGTANNQPQHF	TGCAGTGCTAGCGGGACAGCGAACAATCAGCCCCAGCATTTT